This T cell receptor beta chain was captured in a study of cytomegalovirus exposure and HLA in healthy donors. The wider study: The approximately 120 validation repertoires were produced on the same platform as the 650 to 800 repertoires of the first cohort. This was reported in a later analysis.

Overall study findings and caveats: Three CMV-associated chains proved CMV antigen-specific in vitro. That first-cohort TCR clusters tended to co-occur in the 130 or so validation repertoires was found in a later analysis. Despite most TCR sequences being rare, some public TCRs occurred in many donors.

Libraries were prepared by immunoSEQ multiplex PCR; TCRdb keeps only in-frame clonotypes and omits some of them. The sample records approximately 180,000 clones, about nine tenths being singletons. On this clone itself: Its antigen is not identified.

This CDR3 is 15 amino acids long. Germline V CDR1 and CDR2: SGHTA, FQGNSA. J was trimmed by 3 bases and V by 5 bases; bases with no gene match: 8. The chain carries TRBV7-2 and TRBJ2-7; 9 bases are a match to TRBD2. This sequence was found in a man aged 18 to 29 in good health and CMV-seropositive. The sample consisted of PBMCs. CDR3 in amino acids: CASSPSSGMYYEQYF. The CDR3 nucleotides are TGTGCCAGCAGCCCCTCTAGCGGGATGTACTACGAGCAGTACTTC.